This record covers a single T cell receptor (beta chain). There are a few counts of this clonotype. Its antigen is unknown. No base quality information exists; no much larger clone differs at one position. These reads were obtained on an Illumina HiSeq 2500. TCR beta libraries were prepared by quantitative 5'-RACE with molecular barcodes. From the authors' description of their analysis: To identify disease-linked TCR variants, a new computational method was used, one built on a probabilistic model of VDJ rearrangement. TCRdb took the public reads, trimmed them with fastp at Q25, ran MiXCR for clone calling and kept in-frame beta chains. Rows with one shared CDR3 protein collapse into an entry with the most common genes and DNA. The V and J calls, along with clone size, are taken from TCRdb and not from the paper's own processing. This sample comprises 350,000 to 450,000 distinct CDR3 sequences, 20% to 25% of them detected only once. Of the sample, around 13% falls within the top ten clones.

The data are from a study of CD8 T cells in ankylosing spondylitis (dated by TCRdb to about 2017). For the wider study: The study set out to find disease-linked TCR variants by profiling T cell receptor beta repertoires in ankylosing spondylitis patients and healthy donors. The full study cohort comprised 25 ankylosing spondylitis patients and around 100 healthy donors. Peripheral blood was sampled, and synovial fluid was additionally collected from ankylosing spondylitis patients. Broader findings and caveats from the paper: Significant enrichment of the disease-linked clones was reported in matched synovial fluid samples from ankylosing spondylitis patients. Blood from ankylosing spondylitis patients appeared to be characterized by a TCR beta motif composed of 7 to 9 highly homologous amino acid variants. Some motif variants had previously been reported in the synovial fluid and blood of reactive arthritis patients, which suggests shared mechanisms of disease initiation. A CD8+ phenotype was shown by the disease-linked clones, which were found at relatively low frequencies in peripheral blood.

CDR1 and CDR2, per the germline V gene, are MDHEN and SYDVKM. Taken from cysteine to phenylalanine, the CDR3 has 16 residues. Of all the DNA, just the CDR3 is kept, 48 bases in frame from base 1. After removal of 5 bases from V and 0 bases from J, the junction retains 6 bases not matched to a gene. The clonotype was recovered from a male donor with ankylosing spondylitis or in good health (not recorded which). The V and J genes are TRBV28 and TRBJ2-5; 10 nucleotides in the junction match TRBD2. The sequenced sample was blood, either unsorted or a sorted T cell fraction (not recorded which). The nucleotide sequence is given as TGTGCCAGCAGTCCATGGACTAGCGGCGACCAAGAGACCCAGTACTTC. This translates into CASSPWTSGDQETQYF.